This TCR beta chain was documented in a study of human T cells and chemical hapten exposure. Study as a whole: Per-sample TCR yield variability stemmed mainly from small pooled library volume differences.

A single record per CDR3 protein comes from TCRdb applying MiXCR to the RACE reads. The repertoire holds approximately 340,000 distinct CDR3 sequences, with around 7% as singletons. A note on this clonotype: Its specificity is not known.

Study conclusions and caveats: It was expanded TCRs that formed significantly more large CDR3 similarity clusters than controls did.

Time point meaning: patch test 1, 2 weeks after DPC sensitization. Noted treatment: therapeutic diphenylcyclopropenone sensitization with weekly scalp DPC. Germline V gene lookup returns CDR1 SGHDN and CDR2 FVKESK. The CDR3 sequence is 17 residues long. With V trimmed by 4 bases and J by 6 bases, 15 bases remained unmatched. The chain couples TRBV14 to TRBJ2-3; 8 bases agree with TRBD2. This sequence was found in a young woman with alopecia areata. Some clones in this sample may be carry-over from other donors' samples. The sample consisted of whole blood, taken in connection with sensitization to the hapten diphenylcyclopropenone (DPC). The CDR3 here is CASSPRRGAIAADTQYF. CDR3 DNA: TGTGCCAGCAGCCCCAGGCGGGGGGCGATTGCGGCGGATACGCAGTATTTT.